The sample holds many counts of the clone carrying this T cell receptor (beta chain). Its cognate antigen is unknown. This sample was taken from a study of T cells in Graves' hyperthyroidism and ophthalmopathy. Notes on the study in general: Stable hyperthyroidism and ophthalmopathy were separated using 13 V-J signatures.

This CDR3 spans 17 amino acids. V lost 3 bases to trimming and J lost 7 bases; unmatched junction nucleotides: 18. Amplification of TCR beta CDR3 regions was performed using RNA transcripts as template. The HTBI primer set drove a first-round RT-PCR of the TCR CDR3. TCRdb recomputed calls from the multiplex PCR reads with MiXCR, one row per CDR3 protein. This sample has fewer than 650,000 distinct CDR3 sequences, with about 15% found just once. This chain joins TRBV12-3 or TRBV12-4 and TRBJ2-7; 7 nucleotides line up with TRBD1. Sequences were obtained from blood. The TCR originated in a woman in her thirties with Graves' hyperthyroidism that later progressed to Graves' ophthalmopathy. The CDR3 DNA reads as TGTGCCAGCAGTTTTGACGGTTCGGGACAGACCATCCGGGAGCAGTACTTC. Translated, it gives CASSFDGSGQTIREQYF.